The T cell receptor beta chain under discussion was sequenced for a study of blood T cell repertoires in COVID-19. Looking at the study overall: PBMCs, B-cell-depleted T cells, or T cells provided the cDNA or gDNA that made up the material.

Assay used: immunoSEQ multiplex PCR; TCRdb lists only in-frame clones, some missing. Of 110,000 or so clones in the sample, 86% were seen once. Germline assignment: CDR1 SNHLY and CDR2 FYNNEI. J gave up 9 bases and V 5 bases, and 7 bases lay outside the gene matches. The CDR3 is 14 residues long. The chain couples TRBV2 to TRBJ2-1, with TRBD2 matching 10 bases. The specimen sequenced was peripheral blood. This TCR was recovered from a man aged 65-85 years who had recovered from COVID-19. CDR3 protein: CASSRTSGLGEQFF. In DNA form, the CDR3 reads TGTGCCAGCAGTAGGACTAGCGGCCTAGGTGAGCAGTTCTTC. The whole variable domain, remainder taken from reference TRBV2 and TRBJ2-1, is EPEVTQTPSHQVTQMGQEVILRCVPISNHLYFYWYRQILGQKVEFLVSFYNNEISEKSEIFDDQFSVERPDGSNFTLKIRSTKLEDSAMYFCASSRTSGLGEQFFGPGTRLTVL.